Listed below are T cell receptor beta chains from one sample, sequenced in a study of blood T cells in healthy people across ages. TCRdb processed the 5' RACE reads anew with MiXCR; each CDR3 protein has one entry. Seen here are around 990,000 distinct CDR3 sequences, roughly a quarter observed once, and the top ten hold approximately 0.7%. These records were also assigned to another study, of T cells of mothers and their children.

Sequences were obtained from blood. The source is a girl aged 2 to 9 in good health. CDR3s include the opening cysteine and the closing phenylalanine or tryptophan. A D gene is named only where the DNA matches it firmly. Clone size is given for some rows only: seen once, a few or many times, or a class if the clone is expanded.

j_call clone_size v_call d_call cdr3_nt cdr3_aa
TRBJ2-5 - TRBV29-1 - TGCAGCGCCGGTCCTAGAGGGGTAGAGACCCAGTACTTC CSAGPRGVETQYF
TRBJ2-5 - TRBV5-1 - TGCGCCAGCAGCGGGTCGAAGGAGACCCAGTACTTC CASSGSKETQYF
TRBJ2-7 few TRBV7-6 - TGTGCCAGCAGCTCCCACCCCATAGGGAACGAGCAGTACTTC CASSSHPIGNEQYF
TRBJ2-5 - TRBV6-5 - TGTGCCAGCAGTTATTTAAGGACGGTGTACTTC CASSYLRTVYF
TRBJ2-1 - TRBV29-1 TRBD2 TGCAGCGTTGATTTGGGGACTAGCGGGAGAAGTGAGCAGTTCTTC CSVDLGTSGRSEQFF
TRBJ2-1 - TRBV28 TRBD2 TGTGCCAGCAGTTTCGGGGGGGGACAGCAGTTCTTC CASSFGGGQQFF
TRBJ2-1 few TRBV19 - TGTGCCAGTAGTATCTCCTGGACTCACAATGTGCAGTTCTTC CASSISWTHNVQFF
TRBJ2-2 - TRBV18 - TGTGCCAGCTCACCAAGGAACAGAAACACCGGGGAGCTGTTTTTT CASSPRNRNTGELFF
TRBJ1-2 - TRBV4-1 - TGCGCCAGCAGCCAGGAGGGAGGGCCAGACAACTATGGCTACACCTTC CASSQEGGPDNYGYTF
TRBJ2-1 - TRBV7-9 - TGTGCCAGCACTCCGGGGGACAATGAGCAGTTCTTC CASTPGDNEQFF
TRBJ2-2 - TRBV12-3/TRBV12-4 - TGTGCCAGCTGCACTGGGGGCGGGGTGCTGTTTTTT CASCTGGGVLFF
TRBJ2-5 - TRBV29-1 - TGCAGCGCAGGGGCCTACCAGTACCAAGAGACCCAGTACTTC CSAGAYQYQETQYF
TRBJ1-1 once TRBV29-1 - TGCAGCACTGAAGCCAACACTGAAGCTTTCTTT CSTEANTEAFF
TRBJ1-1 - TRBV12-5 - TGTGCTAGTGGTTTTCCGGGAACTGAAGCTTTCTTT CASGFPGTEAFF
TRBJ2-5 - TRBV20-1 - TGCAGTGCTAGGGTCCCAGTAGACCAAGAGACCCAGTACTTC CSARVPVDQETQYF
TRBJ2-5 - TRBV12-5 - TGTGCTAGTGGTTTTTCCCTCCCGGCGGGAAGCTTAGAGACCCAGTACTTC CASGFSLPAGSLETQYF
TRBJ1-1 few TRBV28 TRBD1 TGTGCCAGCAGTTTCAAGGGGGCAACTGAAGCTTTCTTT CASSFKGATEAFF